The 24 T cell receptor beta chains below were found in one sample sequenced in a study of T cell responses to AZD1222 COVID-19 vaccine. Clones were sequenced by immunoSEQ multiplex PCR, and TCRdb holds only the in-frame ones, with some missing. The repertoire holds about 30,000 clones, with over 90% as singletons. The input for sequencing was peripheral blood, taken on day 0 of AZD1222 vaccination. The receptors were sampled from an adult in good health.

This chain uses TRBV4-3 with TRBJ1-1, with 7 bases matching TRBD1. V shed 11 bases and J 3 bases; nucleotides not matched to a gene: 9. Germline V lookup: CDR1 LGHNA, CDR2 YSLEER. The CDR3 has 13 amino acids. This CDR3 is CASSRGTDTEAFF. The CDR3 bases are TGCGCCTCGAGCAGGGGGACTGACACTGAAGCTTTCTTT.

The chain employs TRBV4-2 and TRBJ2-4; D might be TRBD2 (6 bases). The CDR3 is 18 amino acids. Germline assignment: CDR1 LGHNA and CDR2 YNFKEQ. V lost 0 bases, J lost 0 bases, and 15 bases lay in between. This CDR3 reads CASSQEGRWEEAKNIQYF. In DNA, the CDR3 is TGTGCCAGCAGCCAAGAGGGTAGGTGGGAGGAAGCCAAAAACATTCAGTACTTC.

This chain links TRBV20-1 with TRBJ2-7, with D perhaps matching TRBD1 (5 bases). This CDR3 is built from 11 residues. Trimming stripped 7 bases from V and 6 bases from J, with 13 bases between. The V gene's germline CDR1 is DFQATT and CDR2 SNEGSKA (reference sequence). CDR3: CSGAGFGEQYF. Written as DNA, the CDR3 is TGCAGTGGTGCAGGGTTTGGCGAGCAGTACTTC.

This rearrangement joins TRBV5-6 to TRBJ1-5; the D gene is possibly TRBD1 (6 bases). Per the germline V gene, CDR1 is SGHDT and CDR2 is YYEEEE. The CDR3 covers 12 residues. V lost 3 bases to trimming and J lost 7 bases, with 8 bases between them. The CDR3 reads CASSSGAQPQHF. CDR3 nucleotide sequence: TGTGCCAGCAGCTCAGGGGCACAGCCCCAGCATTTT. Filled out from reference TRBV5-6 and TRBJ1-5, the complete variable domain reads DAGVTQSPTHLIKTRGQQVTLRCSPKSGHDTVSWYQQALGQGPQFIFQYYEEEERQRGNFPDRFSGHQFPNYSSELNVNALLLGDSALYLCASSSGAQPQHFGDGTRLSIL.

The chain combines TRBV5-8 with TRBJ1-5; D ambiguous. The V gene lost 0 bases and the J gene lost 0 bases, with 4 bases spanning the gap. In germline, CDR1 is SGHTS, CDR2 YDEGEE. The CDR3 runs 14 residues. CDR3 amino acids: CASSLGVSNQPQHF. Here the CDR3 DNA reads TGTGCCAGCAGCTTGGGAGTTAGCAATCAGCCCCAGCATTTT.

This clone was found a few times. The chain has TRBV7-8 and TRBJ2-5; either TRBD1 or TRBD2 may fit D (5 bases each). Germline values: CDR1 SGHVS, CDR2 FQNEAQ. The CDR3 runs to 16 residues. Trimming stripped 4 bases from V and 5 bases from J, with 20 bases between. The CDR3 loop reads CASSYGGRARLETQYF. CDR3 DNA: TGTGCCAGCAGCTATGGGGGACGGGCTCGTTTGGAGACCCAGTACTTC.

The chain couples TRBV13 to TRBJ1-1; a possible D gene is TRBD1 (6 bases). The CDR3 extends over 14 amino acids. Trimming stripped 5 bases from V and 1 base from J, with 11 bases between. Germline values: CDR1 PRHDT, CDR2 FYEKMQ (reference sequence). DNA for the CDR3: TGTGCCAGCAGCCCCCAGGGGAAGAACACTGAAGCTTTCTTT. It specifies CASSPQGKNTEAFF.

This chain connects TRBV6-2 or TRBV6-3 to TRBJ1-2; D unresolved. The V end was cut by 2 bases, the J end by 5 bases, with 6 bases between. The CDR3 has 12 amino acids. Germline V lookup: CDR1 MNHEY, CDR2 SVGEGT. The CDR3 loop is CASSYPGYGYTF. In nucleotides, the CDR3 is TGTGCCAGCAGTTACCCTGGTTATGGCTACACCTTC.

The CDR3 DNA reads TGTGCCAGCTCACCACGACACATAGCACAGGGAGAAAATCAGCCCCAGCATTTT. Translation: CASSPRHIAQGENQPQHF. This chain connects TRBV18 to TRBJ1-5; possible D gene TRBD1, 6 bases. CDR3 length: 18 amino acids. Looked up from germline, CDR1 is KGHSH and CDR2 is LQKENI. V was clipped by 1 base and J by 4 bases, with 20 bases between them.

J is TRBJ1-2 and V is TRBV18; D is undetermined. CDR3 size: 14 residues. The ends were cut back, 2 bases at V and 0 bases at J, with 7 bases in the middle. CDR1 is KGHSH and CDR2 is LQKENI in the germline V gene. The CDR3 reads CASSPTTTNYGYTF. CDR3 bases: TGTGCCAGCTCACCAACGACAACTAACTATGGCTACACCTTC.

This clone was seen once. This chain links TRBV5-1 with TRBJ1-2; tentatively, D is TRBD1 (6 bases). V lost 2 bases and J 4 bases, leaving 15 bases between the germline ends. Germline V gene sequence: CDR1 SGHRS, CDR2 YFSETQ. This CDR3 has 15 amino acids. The CDR3 DNA reads as TGCGCCAGCAGCTTTTCAGGGGATGGCCGCTATGGCTACACCTTC. This gives the protein CASSFSGDGRYGYTF.

The chain joins TRBV19 to TRBJ2-7; 9 nucleotides match TRBD1. Germline assignment: CDR1 LNHDA and CDR2 SQIVND (reference sequence). The CDR3 length is 15 residues. V shed 3 bases and J 9 bases; nucleotides not matched to a gene: 12. CDR3: CASSITGTGTGRQYF. The CDR3 DNA is TGTGCCAGTAGTATTACCGGGACAGGGACGGGCCGGCAGTACTTC.

CDR3 protein: CASSQERVGELFF. DNA for the CDR3: TGTGCCAGCAGCCAAGAGAGGGTTGGGGAGCTGTTTTTT. The V gene is TRBV14, the J gene TRBJ2-2, with D possibly matching TRBD2 (5 bases). The CDR3 covers 13 residues. Germline CDR1 SGHDN, CDR2 FVKESK. V lost 0 bases, J lost 8 bases, and 7 bases lay in between.

This sequence joins TRBV7-2 and TRBJ2-7; no reliable D call. Germline CDR1 and CDR2: SGHTA and FQGNSA. The CDR3 length is 14 residues. The ends were cut back, 5 bases at V and 0 bases at J, with 11 bases in the middle. The CDR3 spells CASSPSRASYEQYF. CDR3 sequence (DNA): TGTGCCAGCAGCCCTTCCCGTGCCTCCTACGAGCAGTACTTC.

This chain connects TRBV29-1 to TRBJ1-2, with 9 bases aligning to TRBD1. The CDR3 has 11 amino acids. Germline CDR1 reads SQVTM; CDR2 reads ANQGSEA. V trimming: 6 bases; J trimming: 4 bases; junction bases outside the gene matches: 0. This CDR3 is CSVTGGYGYTF. The CDR3 DNA sequence: TGCAGCGTGACAGGGGGCTATGGCTACACCTTC.

This sequence joins TRBV7-9 and TRBJ1-1, with no clear D. The germline CDR1 and CDR2 sequences are SEHNR and FQNEAQ (reference sequence). The CDR3 extends over 16 amino acids. Trimming left V 2 bases short and J 0 bases short, with 13 bases between. The DNA of the CDR3 is TGTGCCAGCAGCTTAAGCGCGGTACTTATGAACACTGAAGCTTTCTTT. It is translated as CASSLSAVLMNTEAFF. The whole variable domain, filled in from reference TRBV7-9 and TRBJ1-1, reads DTGVSQNPRHKITKRGQNVTFRCDPISEHNRLYWYRQTLGQGPEFLTYFQNEAQLEKSRLLSDRFSAERPKGSFSTLEIQRTEQGDSAMYLCASSLSAVLMNTEAFFGQGTRLTVV.

V usage is TRBV21-1 and J usage is TRBJ2-7; TRBD1, the table's D call, was not compared with the DNA. TRBV21-1 is flagged as a pseudogene. The CDR3 is made up of 18 amino acids. CDR3 in amino acids: CASSKAPIVSGECCEQYF. As DNA, the CDR3 is TGTGCCAGCAGCAAAGCCCCAATCGTGTCAGGGGAATGCTGCGAGCAGTACTTC.

This chain connects TRBV28 to TRBJ1-6; D is perhaps TRBD1 (6 bases). Trimming pared 5 bases from V and 8 bases from J, leaving 13 bases between. The CDR3 has 14 amino acids. The V gene's germline CDR1 is MDHEN and CDR2 SYDVKM. The CDR3: CASSPRTAYSPLHF. The CDR3 nucleotides are TGTGCCAGCAGTCCTCGGACAGCTTATTCACCCCTCCACTTT.

This chain uses TRBV7-9 with TRBJ1-5; 8 nucleotides align to TRBD1. V lost 5 bases to trimming and J lost 6 bases; unmatched junction nucleotides: 15. The CDR3 length is 17 residues. Germline CDR1 and CDR2: SEHNR and FQNEAQ (reference sequence). The chain's CDR3 is CASSGGVGQGASQPQHF. The DNA of the CDR3 is TGTGCCAGCAGCGGAGGAGTGGGGCAGGGGGCGAGTCAGCCCCAGCATTTT.

This chain joins TRBV7-8 and TRBJ2-7; 9 bases fit TRBD1. This CDR3 region has 15 residues. CDR1 is SGHVS, CDR2 FQNEAQ, per germline. The V gene end was trimmed by 2 bases and the J gene end by 6 bases; junction bases not matched to a gene: 8. The CDR3 DNA reads as TGTGCCAGCAGCTTAAGGGCGGGACAGGGAAGCGAGCAGTACTTC. Translated: CASSLRAGQGSEQYF.

The chain employs TRBV12-3 or TRBV12-4 and TRBJ1-2, with 7 nucleotides matching TRBD1. The CDR3 totals 12 residues. V was pared by 7 bases and J by 8 bases, with 7 bases of the junction left unmatched. DNA for the CDR3: TGTGCCAGCAAGACAGGGATGCGAGGCTACACCTTC. This codes for CASKTGMRGYTF.

The chain couples TRBV4-3 to TRBJ1-4; 10 bases map to TRBD1. From germline, CDR1 is LGHNA and CDR2 YSLEER. V dropped 1 base and J dropped 6; count of bases not matched to a gene: 2. The CDR3 loop spans 15 amino acids. CDR3 DNA: TGCGCCAGCAGCCAAGGCGGGACAGGGGATGAAAAACTGTTTTTT. As protein: CASSQGGTGDEKLFF.

This clone came up once. The J gene is TRBJ2-5, the V gene TRBV30, with a tentative D call TRBD2 (6 bases). Germline V lookup: CDR1 GTSNPN, CDR2 SVGIG (reference sequence). CDR3 length: 15 residues. The V gene lost 0 bases and the J gene lost 5 bases, with 16 bases spanning the gap. The CDR3 nucleotides read TGTGCCTGGAGTGTAGCCCCACTAGCAGGGGAGACCCAGTACTTC. This encodes CAWSVAPLAGETQYF. The whole variable domain, remainder taken from reference TRBV30 and TRBJ2-5, is SQTIHQWPATLVQPVGSPLSLECTVEGTSNPNLYWYRQAAGRGLQLLFYSVGIGQISSEVPQNLSASRPQDRQFILSSKKLLLSDSGFYLCAWSVAPLAGETQYFGPGTRLLVL.

The CDR3 DNA reads as TGTGCCACACGCCCGGGAGTCAACTATGGCTACACCTTC. Amino acid sequence: CATRPGVNYGYTF. This chain joins TRBV27 and TRBJ1-2, with no clear D. The CDR3 runs to 13 residues. The V gene lost 10 bases and the J gene lost 2 bases, with 14 bases spanning the gap. The germline CDR1 and CDR2 sequences are MNHEY and SMNVEV (reference sequence).